These 30 T cell receptor beta chains originate from one sample sequenced in a study of blood T cell repertoires in COVID-19 (dated by TCRdb to between 2020 and 2021). Library preparation used the immunoSEQ multiplex PCR assay. TCRdb obtained this table from immuneACCESS and retained in-frame rearrangements with V and J assigned. These tables miss some clones; where compared with another copy, unresolved V genes account for less than half of the shortfall, and the remainder is unexplained. The sample profile shows 400,000 to 500,000 clones; roughly 88% of them were found once. About 1.5% of the sample comes from the top ten. Source material: peripheral blood. Receptors were obtained from a woman between 25 and 40 years old with active or convalescent COVID-19.

This clone has only one observation. The chain recombines TRBV6-5 with TRBJ2-3; tentatively, D is TRBD2 (5 bases). The CDR3 has 14 residues. V was trimmed by 4 bases and J by 2 bases, leaving 10 bases between them. Germline CDR1 reads MNHEY; CDR2 reads SVGAGI. Written as DNA, the CDR3 is TGTGCCAGCAGTTTGACGGGGATCACAGATACGCAGTATTTT. Translation: CASSLTGITDTQYF.

The chain joins TRBV6-1 to TRBJ1-2; D possibly corresponds to TRBD1 (5 bases). The germline CDR1 and CDR2 sequences are MNHNS and SASEGT. The CDR3 length is 11 residues. Trimming removed 3 bases from V and 7 bases from J, with 6 bases in between. The CDR3 nucleotides are TGTGCCAGCAGTGAGGGGGGTGGCTACACCTTC. This sequence encodes CASSEGGGYTF.

This clone came up a few times. The J gene is TRBJ1-6, the V gene TRBV7-2, with 8 bases aligning to TRBD1. Germline CDR1 SGHTA, CDR2 FQGNSA. This CDR3 has 14 residues. After removal of 6 bases from V and 5 bases from J, the junction contained 3 bases not matched to a gene. The CDR3 reads CASRLGQDNSPLHF. CDR3 coding DNA: TGTGCCAGCAGGTTGGGACAGGATAATTCACCCCTCCACTTT. The entire variable domain, with the rest obtained from reference TRBV7-2 and TRBJ1-6, is as follows: GAGVSQSPSNKVTEKGKDVELRCDPISGHTALYWYRQSLGQGLEFLIYFQGNSAPDKSGLPSDRFSAERTGGSVSTLTIQRTQQEDSAVYLCASRLGQDNSPLHFGNGTRLTVT.

This clone appeared once. The genes are TRBV14 and TRBJ2-5; 11 nucleotides agree with TRBD2. Trimming took 4 bases from V and 1 from J; bases not matched to a gene: 2. The germline gives CDR1 SGHDN, CDR2 FVKESK. This CDR3 spans 15 amino acids. CDR3 nucleotide sequence: TGTGCCAGCAGCCGACTAGCGGGGACCCAAGAGACCCAGTACTTC. Translated: CASSRLAGTQETQYF.

In the case of this clone: In the same sample, other DNA sequences code for this CDR3. The chain joins TRBV5-1 to TRBJ2-3; D is possibly TRBD2 (6 bases). There are 14 residues in the CDR3. Between the trimmed V and J ends, which lost 2 bases and 2 bases, there was a span of 9 bases. Germline-derived CDR1 and CDR2 are SGHRS and YFSETQ. The CDR3 bases are TGCGCCAGCAGCTTCGCGGGGTCCACAGATACGCAGTATTTT. Protein: CASSFAGSTDTQYF.

V gene TRBV10-3 combines with J gene TRBJ1-2, with TRBD1 as a possible D gene (6 bases). CDR1 and CDR2 (germline): ENHRY, SYGVKD. The CDR3 runs to 17 residues. V was clipped by 0 bases and J by 3 bases, with 17 bases between them. The CDR3 loop is CAISESIAGENDYGYTF. Here the CDR3 DNA reads TGTGCCATCAGTGAGTCTATCGCAGGGGAGAATGACTATGGCTACACCTTC.

This clone was counted between two and nine times. The V gene is TRBV2, the J gene TRBJ1-4, with a weak D call TRBD1 (6 bases). Between the trimmed V and J ends, which lost 4 bases and 0 bases, there was a span of 9 bases. The germline V gene has CDR1 SNHLY and CDR2 FYNNEI. The CDR3 length is 15 residues. CDR3 in amino acids: CASSVRQATNEKLFF. In DNA form, the CDR3 reads TGTGCCAGCAGTGTCCGACAGGCAACTAATGAAAAACTGTTTTTT.

This clone was observed a handful of times. As DNA, the CDR3 is TGTGCCAGCAGCCAAGATATAACCGGGACAATTCGCAATCAGCCCCAGCATTTT. Translated: CASSQDITGTIRNQPQHF. The J gene is TRBJ1-5, the V gene TRBV4-2; TRBD1 might be the D (6 bases). The CDR3 is made up of 18 amino acids. CDR1 and CDR2 from the germline V gene are LGHNA and YNFKEQ. Trimming pared 0 bases from V and 2 bases from J, leaving 17 bases between.

V and J are TRBV21-1 and TRBJ1-2; TRBD1 reflects the table's D call only, with no check against the DNA. TRBV21-1 is marked as a pseudogene. This CDR3 spans 18 amino acids. The CDR3 sequence is CASSKDCGRKIFNYGYTF. CDR3 sequence (DNA): TGTGCCAGCAGCAAAGATTGTGGCAGAAAAATATTTAACTATGGCTACACCTTC.

The V and J genes are TRBV6-4 and TRBJ1-1; 7 bases align to TRBD1. V trimming: 4 bases; J trimming: 6 bases; junction bases outside the gene matches: 5. CDR1 is MRHNA, CDR2 SNTAGT, per germline. This CDR3 region has 13 residues. Here the CDR3 reads CASSGDGTAEAFF. The CDR3 nucleotides are TGTGCCAGCAGTGGAGATGGGACAGCTGAAGCTTTCTTT.

The chain joins TRBV3-1 (or the pseudogene TRBV3-2) to TRBJ2-7; TRBD2 matches at 11 bases. V lost 4 bases to trimming and J lost 8 bases; unmatched junction nucleotides: 10. This CDR3 is built from 15 residues. Germline CDR1 LGHDT, CDR2 YNNKEL (reference sequence). For the CDR3, the DNA is TGTGCCAGCAGCCCCGGGGGGGGACTAGCGGCCCAGCAGTACTTC. It is translated as CASSPGGGLAAQQYF.

The V and J genes are TRBV5-1 and TRBJ2-7; D may be TRBD1 (6 bases). Germline CDR1 is SGHRS and CDR2 is YFSETQ. V was cut by 4 bases and J by 4 bases, with 15 bases left in between. The CDR3 has 14 amino acids. The CDR3 bases are TGCGCCAGCAGCCCAGGTGATACAGGGTACGAGCAGTACTTC. Its protein product is CASSPGDTGYEQYF.

The gene calls are TRBV19 and TRBJ1-5; 8 nucleotides match TRBD1. J was trimmed by 3 bases and V by 7 bases; bases with no gene match: 8. Germline values: CDR1 LNHDA, CDR2 SQIVND (reference sequence). The CDR3 consists of 15 residues. CDR3 DNA sequence: TGTGCCAGTACCCCGACAGGGGCCGCCAATCAGCCCCAGCATTTT. It specifies CASTPTGAANQPQHF.

The chain combines TRBV5-1 with TRBJ2-5; D might be TRBD2 (6 bases). Trimming shortened V by 4 bases and J by 5 bases, and 18 bases separated the two germline ends. Germline assignment: CDR1 SGHRS and CDR2 YFSETQ. The CDR3 sequence is 15 residues long. The CDR3 bases are TGCGCCAGCAGCCCGGCGGCGGGGTGGGACGAGACCCAGTACTTC. Translating it yields CASSPAAGWDETQYF.

The rearrangement joins TRBV5-1 to TRBJ2-1; 7 nucleotides line up with TRBD1. Trimming cost V 3 bases and J 0 bases; bases outside gene matches: 3. Germline-derived CDR1 and CDR2 are SGHRS and YFSETQ. The CDR3 is 15 amino acids. The chain's CDR3 is CASSSSGGSYNEQFF. The DNA for the CDR3 is TGCGCCAGCAGCTCGTCAGGGGGCTCCTACAATGAGCAGTTCTTC.

On this clone itself: Its ends do not fully match the called genes, so a read error is possible. The rearrangement uses TRBV5-8 and TRBJ2-5, with D perhaps matching TRBD2 (5 bases). Germline V CDR1 and CDR2: SGHTS, YDEGEE. This CDR3 contains 12 residues. CDR3 in DNA: TGTGCCAGCAGCCCCCCGGCCGGGAAGCAGGACTTC. Encoded protein: CASSPPAGKQDF. Supplemented by reference TRBV5-8 and TRBJ2-5, the full variable domain reads EAGVTQSPTHLIKTRGQQATLRCSPISGHTSVYWYQQALGLGLQFLLWYDEGEERNRGNFPPRFSGRQFPNYSSELNVNALELEDSALYLCASSPPAGKQDFGPGTRLLVL.

This chain connects TRBV27 to TRBJ1-5, with TRBD1 matching over 10 bases. The CDR3 covers 14 residues. V lost 5 bases, J lost 7 bases, and 5 bases stayed unmatched. Germline CDR1 reads MNHEY; CDR2 reads SMNVEV (reference sequence). The CDR3 sequence is CASSPGQGKQPQHF. CDR3 sequence (DNA): TGTGCCAGCAGTCCGGGACAGGGGAAACAGCCCCAGCATTTT.

Here the CDR3 DNA reads TGTGCCAGCAGTCCCACAGGGACCTACGAGCAGTACTTC. Translated: CASSPTGTYEQYF. The J gene is TRBJ2-7, the V gene TRBV27, with D tentatively TRBD1 (6 bases). Trimming pared 5 bases from V and 2 bases from J, leaving 10 bases between. The V gene's germline CDR1 is MNHEY and CDR2 SMNVEV (reference sequence). This CDR3 is 13 amino acids long.

The V and J genes are TRBV29-1 and TRBJ1-1, with D maybe TRBD1 (5 bases). CDR1 SQVTM and CDR2 ANQGSEA come from the germline V gene. There are 13 residues in the CDR3. The V end lost 8 bases, the J end lost 0 bases, and 13 bases lay between the germline ends. The CDR3 nucleotides read TGCAGCTTTGGGGGAGACTTGAACACTGAAGCTTTCTTT. Translation: CSFGGDLNTEAFF.

V usage is TRBV6-5 and J usage is TRBJ1-4; unclear D gene. Per germline, CDR1 MNHEY and CDR2 SVGAGI. V was clipped by 5 bases and J by 10 bases, with 17 bases between them. This CDR3 has 14 residues. CDR3 DNA sequence: TGTGCCAGCAGTAACCGGCAGGACTATGTAAAACTGTTTTTT. Encoded protein: CASSNRQDYVKLFF.

The CDR3 coding sequence is TGTGCCACCAGCAGAGGAGCCTTGGGGGCACGCTCTTTTTACGCTGAAAAACTGTTTTTT. Protein sequence: CATSRGALGARSFYAEKLFF. The genes are TRBV15 and TRBJ1-4, with D possibly matching TRBD1 (6 bases). Trimming removed 1 base at V and 7 bases at J, with 28 bases between. Germline lookup yields CDR1 LNHNV and CDR2 YYDKDF (reference sequence). The CDR3 length is 20 residues.

The rearrangement links TRBV27 to TRBJ2-1, with 12 nucleotides matching TRBD1. The CDR3 is 15 amino acids. CDR1 MNHEY and CDR2 SMNVEV come from the germline V gene (reference sequence). Germline trimming cut 3 bases from V and 8 bases from J; bases unmatched to any gene: 5. The CDR3 DNA reads as TGTGCCAGCAGTTTCCGGGGACAGGGGGCATATGAGCAGTTCTTC. Protein product: CASSFRGQGAYEQFF.

There are a few counts of this clone. The chain combines TRBV7-9 with TRBJ1-1, with D maybe TRBD1 (5 bases). V was trimmed by 7 bases and J by 3 bases, leaving 12 bases between them. The CDR3 length is 13 residues. The germline V gene has CDR1 SEHNR and CDR2 FQNEAQ (reference sequence). CDR3 in amino acids: CASTPAGDTEAFF. CDR3 DNA sequence: TGTGCCAGCACCCCGGCGGGGGACACTGAAGCTTTCTTT.

The CDR3 DNA reads TGTGCCAGCAGCCAAGAGTATGGCTACACCTTC. This encodes CASSQEYGYTF. The chain recombines TRBV16 with TRBJ1-2; D not certain. The germline CDR1 and CDR2 sequences are KGHSY and FQNENV. V lost 2 bases and J lost 5, with 3 bases in between. There are 11 residues in the CDR3. The full variable domain, in which reference TRBV16 and TRBJ1-2 provide the parts outside the CDR3, is GEEVAQTPKHLVRGEGQKAKLYCAPIKGHSYVFWYQQVLKNEFKFLISFQNENVFDETGMPKERFSAKCLPNSPCSLEIQATKLEDSAVYFCASSQEYGYTFGSGTRLTVV.

V usage is TRBV27 and J usage is TRBJ2-2; D perhaps matches TRBD2 (6 bases). Germline CDR1 and CDR2: MNHEY and SMNVEV (reference sequence). The CDR3 is made up of 17 amino acids. V dropped 5 bases and J dropped 2 bases, with 18 bases sitting between them. The CDR3 DNA reads TGTGCCAGCAGTCGATACTCAAGGGGACTCAACACCGGGGAGCTGTTTTTT. It is translated as CASSRYSRGLNTGELFF.

CDR3 bases: TGTGCCAGCAGCACCCGAAAGGACAGGGGGACTTCACCCCTCCACTTT. Its translation: CASSTRKDRGTSPLHF. The genes are TRBV21-1 and TRBJ1-6; TRBD1, the table's D call, was not compared with the DNA. TRBV21-1 is flagged as a pseudogene. CDR3 length equals 16 residues.

In nucleotides, the CDR3 is TGTGCCAGCAGCGTAGGACAGGCGAGGACTGAAGCTTTCTTT. Protein sequence: CASSVGQARTEAFF. The V call is TRBV11-2, the J call TRBJ1-1, with TRBD1 matching 7 bases. The CDR3 length is 14 residues. Germline-derived CDR1 and CDR2 are SGHAT and FQNNGV. V trimming: 5 bases; J trimming: 5 bases; junction bases outside the gene matches: 8.

This sequence joins TRBV4-2 and TRBJ1-3; the D gene is possibly TRBD1 (5 bases). V lost 2 bases and J 0 bases, leaving 11 bases between the germline ends. This CDR3 is built from 16 residues. Germline values: CDR1 LGHNA, CDR2 YNFKEQ. Written as DNA, the CDR3 is TGTGCCAGCAGCCAAAACAGGTTTGGCTCTGGAAACACCATATATTTT. This encodes CASSQNRFGSGNTIYF.

This rearrangement joins TRBV28 to TRBJ1-2; the match to TRBD1 covers 7 bases. After removal of 5 bases from V and 5 bases from J, the junction contained 11 bases not matched to a gene. The CDR3 runs to 15 residues. The germline CDR1 and CDR2 sequences are MDHEN and SYDVKM. For the CDR3, the DNA is TGTGCCAGCAGTCCTGGGACAGTTTCATGGTATGGCTACACCTTC. As protein: CASSPGTVSWYGYTF.

V usage is TRBV6-5 and J usage is TRBJ2-2; D is possibly TRBD1 (5 bases). Germline CDR1 MNHEY, CDR2 SVGAGI. There are 12 residues in the CDR3. The ends were cut back, 9 bases at V and 5 bases at J, with 10 bases in the middle. In DNA form, the CDR3 reads TGTGCCAGTTACAGGATTACCGGGGAGCTGTTTTTT. It encodes CASYRITGELFF.